This entry lists 24 T cell receptor beta chains sequenced from one sample in a study of blood T cell repertoires in COVID-19. Libraries were prepared by immunoSEQ multiplex PCR; TCRdb keeps only in-frame clonotypes and omits some of them. In the table there are tens of thousands of clones, about nine tenths of which are singletons. The sample consisted of peripheral blood. The source is a woman aged 70-85 years with acute or convalescent COVID-19.

This chain connects TRBV18 to TRBJ2-7; D call uncertain. CDR1 and CDR2 from the germline V gene are KGHSH and LQKENI. The CDR3 is 13 amino acids. V lost 2 bases and J 8 bases, leaving 13 bases between the germline ends. CDR3 residues: CASSPLTTEQQYF. The CDR3 coding sequence is TGTGCCAGCTCACCATTGACAACGGAACAGCAGTACTTC. Full variable domain (rest looked up from reference TRBV18 and TRBJ2-7): NAGVMQNPRHLVRRRGQEARLRCSPMKGHSHVYWYRQLPEEGLKFMVYLQKENIIDESGMPKERFSAEFPKEGPSILRIQQVVRGDSAAYFCASSPLTTEQQYFGPGTRLTVT.

The genes are TRBV28 and TRBJ1-5; 8 positions match TRBD1. The germline V gene encodes CDR1 MDHEN and CDR2 SYDVKM. V gave up 2 bases and J gave up 4 bases; unmatched junction bases: 7. The CDR3 runs to 16 residues. The CDR3 reads CASSLRGQVNNQPQHF. Here the CDR3 DNA reads TGTGCCAGCAGTTTAAGGGGACAGGTGAATAATCAGCCCCAGCATTTT.

This rearrangement joins TRBV30 to TRBJ1-3, with 9 bases that match TRBD1. This CDR3 has 17 residues. Trimming at V came to 4 bases and at J to 0 bases, leaving 10 bases not matched to a gene. Looked up from germline, CDR1 is GTSNPN and CDR2 is SVGIG (reference sequence). The CDR3, as DNA: TGTGCCTGGACCAACCGGGACAGGGCAAACTCTGGAAACACCATATATTTT. This sequence encodes CAWTNRDRANSGNTIYF. Filled out from reference TRBV30 and TRBJ1-3, the complete variable domain reads SQTIHQWPATLVQPVGSPLSLECTVEGTSNPNLYWYRQAAGRGLQLLFYSVGIGQISSEVPQNLSASRPQDRQFILSSKKLLLSDSGFYLCAWTNRDRANSGNTIYFGEGSWLTVV.

The CDR3 sequence is CASSRTGQGTRGTYEQYF. The DNA of the CDR3 is TGTGCCAGCTCACGTACGGGACAGGGGACGCGAGGAACCTACGAGCAGTACTTC. The chain employs TRBV18 and TRBJ2-7, with 10 bases fitting TRBD1. V was pared by 4 bases and J by 2 bases, with 14 bases of the junction left unmatched. The CDR3 loop spans 18 amino acids. Looked up from germline, CDR1 is KGHSH and CDR2 is LQKENI.

The rearrangement uses TRBV10-1 and TRBJ2-3; a possible D gene is TRBD2 (7 bases). Trimming stripped 0 bases from V and 2 bases from J, with 9 bases between. CDR1 and CDR2 (germline): WNHNN, SYGVQD (reference sequence). CDR3 size: 15 residues. CDR3 sequence: CASSESRGATDTQYF. The DNA of the CDR3 is TGCGCCAGCAGTGAGTCCCGGGGGGCCACAGATACGCAGTATTTT.

The chain carries TRBV21-1 and TRBJ1-5; the table's D call of TRBD1 was not tested on the DNA. TRBV21-1 represents a pseudogene. The CDR3 runs 15 residues. This CDR3 reads CASSKFDQVNQPQHF. The CDR3 DNA is TGTGCCAGCAGCAAGTTTGACCAGGTCAATCAGCCCCAGCATTTT.

The genes are TRBV10-3 and TRBJ2-1, with 7 bases that match TRBD2. The length of the CDR3 is 15 residues. After removal of 2 bases from V and 4 bases from J, the junction contained 5 bases not matched to a gene. Germline V gene sequence: CDR1 ENHRY, CDR2 SYGVKD. CDR3 loop: CAISEGGGFYNEQFF. In nucleotides, the CDR3 is TGTGCCATCAGTGAGGGCGGGGGATTTTACAATGAGCAGTTCTTC.

The rearrangement joins TRBV11-2 to TRBJ2-7; D is unclear. Per germline, CDR1 SGHAT and CDR2 FQNNGV. The CDR3 length is 14 residues. Trimming pared 0 bases from V and 0 bases from J, leaving 6 bases between. The CDR3 nucleotides are TGTGCCAGCAGCTTAGAGCGGCTCTCCTACGAGCAGTACGTC. Translated: CASSLERLSYEQYV.

The V gene is TRBV3-1 (or the pseudogene TRBV3-2), the J gene TRBJ2-1; 7 bases are a match to TRBD2. Germline-derived CDR1 and CDR2 are LGHDT and YNNKEL (reference sequence). The CDR3 is made up of 16 amino acids. V lost 4 bases to trimming and J lost 2 bases; unmatched junction nucleotides: 8. The CDR3 here is CASSRTGTTAYNEQFF. In DNA form, the CDR3 reads TGTGCCAGCAGCCGGACCGGGACTACCGCCTACAATGAGCAGTTCTTC.

A single count supports this clone. This rearrangement joins TRBV28 to TRBJ1-1, with 8 bases fitting TRBD1. Germline V CDR1 and CDR2: MDHEN, SYDVKM. The CDR3 contains 15 residues. V shed 6 bases, J shed 5 bases, and the junction held 11 bases outside the gene matches. This CDR3 is CASRSPGQVSTEAFF. In DNA form, the CDR3 reads TGTGCCAGCAGGTCCCCGGGACAGGTATCGACTGAAGCTTTCTTT.

DNA for the CDR3: TGTGCCAGCAGCTCCATTAGCGGGAGTCGGTGGAATGAGCAGTTCTTC. Residues: CASSSISGSRWNEQFF. The V gene is TRBV5-8, the J gene TRBJ2-1; 9 bases agree with TRBD2. With V trimmed by 3 bases and J by 7 bases, 11 bases remained unmatched. The V gene's germline CDR1 is SGHTS and CDR2 YDEGEE. This CDR3 spans 16 amino acids.

The chain joins TRBV5-1 to TRBJ2-5; D is uncertain. The V and J ends lost 4 bases and 5 bases respectively, with 12 bases between them. Germline-derived CDR1 and CDR2 are SGHRS and YFSETQ. The CDR3 covers 13 residues. The CDR3 is CASSEVPGETQYF. Here the CDR3 DNA reads TGCGCCAGCAGCGAGGTGCCGGGTGAGACCCAGTACTTC.

This clone was found once. The rearrangement joins TRBV14 to TRBJ1-1; D remains unclear. Germline CDR1 and CDR2: SGHDN and FVKESK. Trimming pared 3 bases from V and 0 bases from J, leaving 14 bases between. The CDR3 spans 16 residues. For the CDR3, the DNA is TGTGCCAGCAGCCAGGATATTGGGAGCTTGAACACTGAAGCTTTCTTT. Amino acids: CASSQDIGSLNTEAFF.

V is TRBV28 and J is TRBJ2-1, with 8 nucleotides matching TRBD1. Germline-derived CDR1 and CDR2 are MDHEN and SYDVKM. The CDR3 has 15 residues. V lost 6 bases, J lost 1 base, and 5 bases stayed unmatched. The chain's CDR3 is CASRDGQGSYNEQFF. The CDR3 bases are TGTGCCAGCAGGGACGGACAGGGTTCCTACAATGAGCAGTTCTTC.

V is TRBV30 and J is TRBJ2-2, with unresolved D. CDR3 length equals 14 residues. Trimming shortened V by 0 bases and J by 4 bases, and 9 bases separated the two germline ends. The V gene's germline CDR1 is GTSNPN and CDR2 SVGIG (reference sequence). The CDR3 loop reads CAWSVLRLTGELFF. DNA for the CDR3: TGTGCCTGGAGTGTACTGAGACTCACCGGGGAGCTGTTTTTT.

The rearrangement links TRBV12-3 or TRBV12-4 to TRBJ1-2, with D possibly matching TRBD1 (6 bases). The ends were cut back, 8 bases at V and 5 bases at J, with 12 bases in the middle. CDR3 size: 12 residues. CDR3: CASYGGAYGYTF. The CDR3 nucleotides are TGTGCCAGCTATGGGGGGGCTTATGGCTACACCTTC.

The chain recombines TRBV24-1 with TRBJ2-1; 15 bases are a match to TRBD2. This CDR3 has 17 residues. Germline values: CDR1 KGHDR, CDR2 SFDVKD. After removal of 2 bases from V and 6 bases from J, the junction contained 4 bases not matched to a gene. In nucleotides, the CDR3 is TGTGCCACCAGTGATTCCGGGACTAGCGGGAGGACCAATGAGCAGTTCTTC. Protein sequence: CATSDSGTSGRTNEQFF.

The CDR3 DNA is TGTGCCAGCAGAGGCGTTGGGGCCTGGCAGCCCCAGCATTTT. This sequence encodes CASRGVGAWQPQHF. The chain couples TRBV6-5 to TRBJ1-5; a weak D match, TRBD1 (5 bases). Germline CDR1 is MNHEY and CDR2 is SVGAGI. V dropped 6 bases and J dropped 7 bases, with 16 bases sitting between them. The CDR3 contains 14 residues.

The chain carries TRBV6-5 and TRBJ2-5; TRBD2 agrees at 8 bases. Losses at the gene ends were 3 bases for V and 1 base for J; bases not matched to a gene: 4. The CDR3 is 15 amino acids. Germline CDR1 reads MNHEY; CDR2 reads SVGAGI. CDR3 amino acids: CASSYFGTSQETQYF. DNA of the CDR3: TGTGCCAGCAGTTATTTCGGGACTAGCCAAGAGACCCAGTACTTC.

V gene TRBV3-1 (or the pseudogene TRBV3-2) combines with J gene TRBJ2-2, with 12 nucleotides matching TRBD2. Germline CDR1 is LGHDT and CDR2 is YNNKEL (reference sequence). V was pared by 5 bases and J by 0 bases, with 7 bases of the junction left unmatched. The CDR3 is 18 amino acids. CDR3 in DNA: TGTGCCAGCAGCTTAGGACTAGCGGGGTCCCCGAACACCGGGGAGCTGTTTTTT. Residues: CASSLGLAGSPNTGELFF.

V gene TRBV7-9 combines with J gene TRBJ1-2; the match to TRBD1 covers 9 bases. V was clipped by 5 bases and J by 3 bases; unmatched bases: 4. The CDR3 totals 14 residues. CDR1 is SEHNR and CDR2 is FQNEAQ in the germline V gene (reference sequence). CDR3 coding DNA: TGTGCCAGCAGCGGACAGGGGCCCTACTATGGCTACACCTTC. Translating it yields CASSGQGPYYGYTF.

The V call is TRBV5-1, the J call TRBJ1-2, with 10 bases matching TRBD1. The CDR3 consists of 16 residues. From germline, CDR1 is SGHRS and CDR2 YFSETQ. The junction had 13 bases not matched to a gene; V was cut back by 4 bases and J by 7 bases. The CDR3 here is CASSPETPDRGVGYTF. The CDR3 DNA is TGCGCCAGCAGCCCCGAAACCCCGGACAGGGGGGTTGGCTACACCTTC.

As to this clone: Other nucleotide sequences in the sample specify the same CDR3. This rearrangement joins TRBV2 to TRBJ1-3; D might be TRBD1 (6 bases). This CDR3 is built from 13 residues. Germline V CDR1 and CDR2: SNHLY, FYNNEI. V lost 9 bases and J lost 0, with 9 bases in between. CDR3 region: CASRQDSGNTIYF. In DNA form, the CDR3 reads TGTGCCAGTCGACAGGACTCTGGAAACACCATATATTTT.

This clone has only one observation. This chain connects TRBV24-1 to TRBJ2-1, with TRBD2 matching over 7 bases. This CDR3 contains 15 residues. V shed 3 bases and J 5 bases; nucleotides not matched to a gene: 6. Looked up from germline, CDR1 is KGHDR and CDR2 is SFDVKD. The CDR3 region is CATSDIAGRNNEQFF. CDR3 coding DNA: TGTGCCACCAGTGATATAGCGGGTCGCAACAATGAGCAGTTCTTC.